This T cell receptor beta chain was obtained from a study of vaccination and CD4 T cells after COVID-19. Background on the study: At a median 72 days (range 14 to 241) after dose two, post-vaccine samples were obtained.

The study sequenced cultured CD4+ T cell DNA using the Oncomine TCR Beta short-read assay. MiXCR was run by TCRdb on the PCR reads, yielding one entry per CDR3 protein. The sample carries 13,000 or so distinct CDR3 sequences, about 50% recorded once. To note about this clonotype: What it binds is not known.

Treatment indicated: roughly nine-day PBMC culture with coronavirus spike peptide pools or control peptides (ViraFEST assay). Positive PCR tests were logged from March through December 2020, ahead of US Alpha, Beta and Delta variants. Each well held 2 million to 2.5 million PBMCs in IL-2 (around 9.7 IU/ml) medium with 8.5 to 10 ug/ml peptide pools. The CDR3 runs 15 residues. Germline CDR1 is MNHEY and CDR2 is SVGAGI. The V and J ends lost 3 bases and 4 bases respectively, with 13 bases between them. Sequencing input: CD4+ T cells from blood, cultured in vitro. The sequence derives from a human donor who had recovered from COVID-19. The chain uses TRBV6-5 and TRBJ1-5; tentatively, D is TRBD1 (6 bases). The CDR3 region has the DNA TGTGCCAGCAGTTATCGACAGGTCTCAAATCAGCCCCAGCATTTT. It specifies CASSYRQVSNQPQHF.